The 31 T cell receptor beta chains reported below all come from one sample, sequenced in a study of blood T cell repertoires in COVID-19. The repertoire was sequenced with immunoSEQ multiplex PCR; TCRdb's copy has only in-frame clones and lacks some. The table includes approximately 390,000 clones, approximately 85% detected once. The sample consisted of PBMCs or T cells enriched from blood (not recorded which). The receptors stem from a woman in her thirties or forties with acute COVID-19.

This chain joins TRBV9 and TRBJ2-5, with 11 bases lining up with TRBD2. CDR3 length equals 17 residues. The germline CDR1 and CDR2 sequences are SGDLS and YYNGEE. V lost 0 bases, J lost 4 bases, and 8 bases stayed unmatched. DNA for the CDR3: TGTGCCAGCAGCGTAGGACTAGCGGGGACGAGAGGAGAGACCCAGTACTTC. It translates to CASSVGLAGTRGETQYF.

The chain combines TRBV6-6 with TRBJ1-3; 7 nucleotides match TRBD1. Unmatched junction bases numbered 4, after V lost 5 bases and J lost 0 bases. The CDR3 totals 15 residues. Germline V CDR1 and CDR2: MNHNY, SVGAGI (reference sequence). The CDR3 protein is CASSRGQVSGNTIYF. The CDR3 region has the DNA TGTGCCAGCAGTAGAGGACAGGTCTCTGGAAACACCATATATTTT.

This chain uses TRBV5-4 with TRBJ2-5; 10 nucleotides agree with TRBD2. The CDR3 covers 15 residues. Germline values: CDR1 SGHNT, CDR2 YYREEE (reference sequence). J was trimmed by 4 bases and V by 4 bases; bases with no gene match: 7. The chain's CDR3 is CASSRSTSGRETQYF. DNA for the CDR3: TGTGCCAGCAGCAGATCGACTAGCGGGCGAGAGACCCAGTACTTC.

V usage is TRBV24-1 and J usage is TRBJ2-7; 13 bases are a match to TRBD2. Germline CDR1 reads KGHDR; CDR2 reads SFDVKD. V lost 2 bases to trimming and J lost 3 bases; unmatched junction nucleotides: 6. There are 17 residues in the CDR3. The CDR3 here is CATSDSKGLAGFYEQYF. CDR3 in DNA: TGTGCCACCAGTGATTCAAAGGGACTAGCGGGGTTCTACGAGCAGTACTTC.

This clone appeared a few times. As DNA, the CDR3 is TGTGCCAGCAGTGAACAGGGGATACACACTGAAGCTTTCTTT. Its protein is CASSEQGIHTEAFF. J is TRBJ1-1 and V is TRBV6-1, with D tentatively TRBD1 (6 bases). Deletions cut 2 bases from V and 3 bases from J, with 10 bases between. CDR3 length: 14 residues. CDR1 is MNHNS and CDR2 is SASEGT in the germline V gene.

A remark on this clone: The junction does not match germline at one end; this may be a read error. V usage is TRBV20-1 and J usage is TRBJ2-2, with 9 bases that match TRBD2. Germline-derived CDR1 and CDR2 are DFQATT and SNEGSKA (reference sequence). The CDR3 sequence is 17 residues long. CDR3 sequence: CRARGARGGAGTGELFF. CDR3 sequence (DNA): TGCCGTGCTCGTGGGGCTCGCGGGGGGGCGGGGACCGGGGAGCTGTTTTTT.

V gene TRBV11-2 combines with J gene TRBJ1-2, with D tentatively TRBD1 (6 bases). The CDR3 has 14 residues. Germline V lookup: CDR1 SGHAT, CDR2 FQNNGV. V lost 2 bases and J lost 6, with 13 bases in between. CDR3 sequence: CASSLPNRVHGYTF. The CDR3 DNA is TGTGCCAGCAGCTTACCAAACAGGGTTCATGGCTACACCTTC.

This rearrangement joins TRBV19 to TRBJ1-1, with 11 bases identical to TRBD1. This CDR3 comprises 13 residues. The germline gives CDR1 LNHDA, CDR2 SQIVND (reference sequence). J lost 10 bases, V lost 9 bases, and 10 bases had no gene match. CDR3 bases: TGTGCCAGCAGCGGGACAGGGGGATGGTCAGCTTTCTTT. It codes for CASSGTGGWSAFF.

This clone occurred a few times. CDR3 sequence reads: CASSLYPGGSNYGYTF. In DNA, the CDR3 is TGTGCCAGCAGTTTATATCCAGGGGGGTCCAACTATGGCTACACCTTC. The rearrangement joins TRBV27 to TRBJ1-2; 7 bases match TRBD1. The V gene end was trimmed by 1 base and the J gene end by 2 bases; junction bases not matched to a gene: 7. Germline V lookup: CDR1 MNHEY, CDR2 SMNVEV (reference sequence). CDR3 length equals 16 residues.

The chain links TRBV2 to TRBJ1-1, with D possibly being TRBD1 (6 bases). In germline, CDR1 is SNHLY, CDR2 FYNNEI. The V and J ends lost 9 bases and 0 bases respectively, with 14 bases between them. The CDR3 sequence is 14 residues long. CDR3 in DNA: TGTGCCAGTCGGGACAATACTATGAACACTGAAGCTTTCTTT. Encoded protein: CASRDNTMNTEAFF.

V gene TRBV6-5 combines with J gene TRBJ1-2; TRBD1 might be the D (5 bases). V shed 6 bases and J shed 2 bases, with 16 bases lying between them. CDR1 is MNHEY, CDR2 SVGAGI, per germline. The CDR3 contains 15 residues. CDR3 residues: CASRSVGAGNYGYTF. CDR3 bases: TGTGCCAGCAGATCTGTTGGGGCCGGAAACTATGGCTACACCTTC.

In nucleotides, the CDR3 is TGTGCCTGGAGCCCTAACGGGAGGGGCGGCGGTAACTATGGCTACACCTTC. Its translation is CAWSPNGRGGGNYGYTF. The chain couples TRBV30 to TRBJ1-2, with TRBD1 as a possible D gene (5 bases). The CDR3 spans 17 residues. V dropped 3 bases and J dropped 1 base, with 21 bases sitting between them. The germline V gene has CDR1 GTSNPN and CDR2 SVGIG (reference sequence).

This chain uses TRBV5-4 with TRBJ2-3; TRBD2 agrees at 12 bases. V was clipped by 5 bases and J by 3 bases; unmatched bases: 10. The CDR3 sequence is 17 residues long. CDR1 is SGHNT, CDR2 YYREEE, per germline (reference sequence). CDR3 amino acids: CASSSGLAGTRTDTQYF. In nucleotides, the CDR3 is TGTGCCAGCAGTTCCGGACTAGCGGGAACGAGAACAGATACGCAGTATTTT.

A single count supports this clone. This sequence joins TRBV10-3 and TRBJ1-2; D gene unclear. In germline, CDR1 is ENHRY, CDR2 SYGVKD. The germline V and J ends were trimmed by 3 bases and 4 bases, with 18 bases remaining between them. The CDR3 length is 16 residues. As DNA, the CDR3 is TGTGCCATCAGTGAAGGTTTTAGTGGGCAGTCCTATGGCTACACCTTC. It is translated as CAISEGFSGQSYGYTF.

The table lists this clone with a count of one. The rearrangement links TRBV12-3 or TRBV12-4 to TRBJ2-1; D remains ambiguous. The germline V and J ends were trimmed by 0 bases and 10 bases, with 10 bases remaining between them. The CDR3 covers 13 residues. For the CDR3, the DNA is TGTGCCAGCAGTTTAGCGCTTGGCAGGGAGCAGTTCTTC. It encodes CASSLALGREQFF.

The chain joins TRBV7-8 to TRBJ1-3; D perhaps matches TRBD1 (6 bases). V was trimmed by 5 bases and J by 1 base, leaving 12 bases between them. CDR3 size: 15 residues. CDR1 and CDR2 (germline): SGHVS, FQNEAQ. CDR3 sequence: CASSAQGYSGNTIYF. The DNA of the CDR3 is TGTGCCAGCAGCGCACAGGGTTATTCTGGAAACACCATATATTTT.

V and J are TRBV5-1 and TRBJ2-2; D gene uncertain. Trimming left V 2 bases short and J 0 bases short, with 5 bases between. This CDR3 region has 14 residues. From germline, CDR1 is SGHRS and CDR2 YFSETQ. For the CDR3, the DNA is TGCGCCAGCAGCTTCCAGGCGAACACCGGGGAGCTGTTTTTT. This gives the protein CASSFQANTGELFF.

The J gene is TRBJ1-6, the V gene TRBV7-2; 8 positions agree with TRBD1. Germline V gene sequence: CDR1 SGHTA, CDR2 FQGNSA. Trimming removed 4 bases from V and 9 bases from J; junction bases left unmatched: 11. The CDR3 covers 16 residues. The CDR3 sequence is CASSSINQGALSPLHF. CDR3 DNA: TGTGCCAGCAGCTCCATCAATCAGGGGGCGCTTTCACCCCTCCACTTT.

This clone is a singleton in its sample. The V and J genes are TRBV5-1 and TRBJ2-1; 16 positions match TRBD2. The germline V gene encodes CDR1 SGHRS and CDR2 YFSETQ. V shed 0 bases, J shed 9 bases, and the junction held 6 bases outside the gene matches. The CDR3 spans 17 residues. The CDR3 nucleotides read TGCGCCAGCAGCTTGGCCGGGACTAGCGGGGGGGCCATTGAGCAGTTCTTC. This codes for CASSLAGTSGGAIEQFF.

In this sample, this clone turned up a few times. This sequence joins TRBV6-5 and TRBJ1-6, with 8 bases that match TRBD1. The CDR3 length is 13 residues. Germline assignment: CDR1 MNHEY and CDR2 SVGAGI. With 6 bases clipped from V and 9 bases from J, the junction kept 4 bases outside the gene matches. The CDR3 loop reads CASSLDRVSPLHF. The CDR3 DNA reads TGTGCCAGCAGCCTGGACAGGGTTTCACCCCTCCACTTT.

The chain carries TRBV6-5 and TRBJ1-2; tentatively, D is TRBD1 (6 bases). Germline CDR1 MNHEY, CDR2 SVGAGI. Trimming pared 9 bases from V and 3 bases from J, leaving 14 bases between. This CDR3 contains 13 residues. This chain's CDR3 is CASSGQPHYGYTF. The CDR3 DNA follows: TGTGCCAGTTCCGGACAGCCTCACTATGGCTACACCTTC.

V gene TRBV3-1 (or the pseudogene TRBV3-2) combines with J gene TRBJ2-7; unclear D gene. Germline lookup yields CDR1 LGHDT and CDR2 YNNKEL (reference sequence). Trimming left V 4 bases short and J 3 bases short, with 7 bases between. CDR3 length equals 12 residues. The CDR3 coding sequence is TGTGCCAGCAGCCCACATTACTACGAGCAGTACTTC. As protein: CASSPHYYEQYF.

J is TRBJ2-2 and V is TRBV2; D may be TRBD1 (7 bases). CDR1 and CDR2 (germline): SNHLY, FYNNEI. V shed 6 bases and J shed 3 bases, with 17 bases lying between them. There are 16 residues in the CDR3. CDR3 amino acids: CASRDTQGRHTGELFF. The CDR3 DNA follows: TGTGCCAGCAGGGATACACAGGGGAGGCACACCGGGGAGCTGTTTTTT.

This clone was seen a single time. The CDR3 loop reads CATSRDRSVGTHQPQHF. The CDR3 nucleotides are TGTGCCACCAGCAGAGACCGAAGTGTCGGGACACATCAGCCCCAGCATTTT. The chain employs TRBV15 and TRBJ1-5, with a tentative D call TRBD1 (6 bases). V gave up 0 bases and J gave up 5 bases, with 17 bases separating them. The germline gives CDR1 LNHNV, CDR2 YYDKDF (reference sequence). The CDR3 contains 17 residues.

The V gene is TRBV27, the J gene TRBJ2-2, with TRBD2 matching 8 bases. The CDR3 consists of 15 residues. Germline loops: CDR1 MNHEY, CDR2 SMNVEV (reference sequence). The junction had 9 bases not matched to a gene; V was cut back by 5 bases and J by 7 bases. The CDR3 spells CASSEAGVGNGELFF. The CDR3 bases are TGTGCCAGCAGTGAAGCGGGGGTCGGCAACGGGGAGCTGTTTTTT.

The chain has TRBV7-6 and TRBJ2-1, with 11 bases identical to TRBD2. V was clipped by 6 bases and J by 10 bases; unmatched bases: 8. The CDR3 has 14 amino acids. The germline gives CDR1 SGHVS, CDR2 FNYEAQ. Here the CDR3 DNA reads TGTGCCAGCAGTCAACCTAGCGGGGGGCAGGAGCAGTTCTTC. Translation gives CASSQPSGGQEQFF.

This clone was recorded a few times. The genes are TRBV5-1 and TRBJ1-4, with 9 bases identical to TRBD1. The germline gives CDR1 SGHRS, CDR2 YFSETQ. The junction had 2 bases not matched to a gene; V was cut back by 3 bases and J by 5 bases. This CDR3 has 14 residues. CDR3 residues: CASSSGTGNEKLFF. CDR3 sequence (DNA): TGCGCCAGCAGCTCCGGGACAGGGAATGAAAAACTGTTTTTT.

The V and J genes are TRBV11-3 and TRBJ2-5; 9 positions match TRBD2. The germline V gene encodes CDR1 SGHNT and CDR2 YENEEA. The CDR3 runs to 17 residues. V lost 1 base, J lost 1 base, and 7 bases stayed unmatched. The CDR3 sequence: CASSLGAGGPSQETQYF. In DNA, the CDR3 is TGTGCCAGCAGCTTAGGCGCGGGGGGGCCTTCCCAAGAGACCCAGTACTTC.

The V and J genes are TRBV19 and TRBJ1-5; unclear D gene. Germline values: CDR1 LNHDA, CDR2 SQIVND (reference sequence). Trimming took 1 base from V and 4 from J, leaving 8 bases between them. This CDR3 has 14 amino acids. CDR3 nucleotide sequence: TGTGCCAGTAGTATAGGAGGGTGGAATCAGCCCCAGCATTTT. The encoded protein is CASSIGGWNQPQHF.

The J gene is TRBJ2-1, the V gene TRBV9; possibly TRBD2 for D (6 bases). The V end lost 0 bases, the J end lost 6 bases, and 13 bases lay between the germline ends. This CDR3 contains 15 residues. Germline lookup yields CDR1 SGDLS and CDR2 YYNGEE. CDR3 region: CASSVGPSGGNEQFF. CDR3 sequence (DNA): TGTGCCAGCAGCGTAGGTCCTTCCGGGGGCAATGAGCAGTTCTTC.

This chain joins TRBV3-1 (or the pseudogene TRBV3-2) and TRBJ2-7, with 7 bases aligning to TRBD1. CDR3 size: 16 residues. The ends lost 1 base at V and 2 bases at J; junction bases unmatched: 8. Germline values: CDR1 LGHDT, CDR2 YNNKEL (reference sequence). The CDR3 region is CASSQGTTGIAYEQYF. CDR3 DNA sequence: TGTGCCAGCAGCCAAGGGACGACAGGGATTGCCTACGAGCAGTACTTC.